This T cell receptor beta chain was identified during a study of CD8+CD57+ T cells in acquired aplastic anemia. Study-wide background: Yields of DNA that came from sorted CD4+ and CD8+ cells averaged about 3.3 ug.

Those patients picked for sequencing had displayed CD8+CD57+ cell expansion on flow cytometry. Every one of the patients had aplastic anemia (severe, acquired). Patients were untreated when blood was sampled. Ten or more counts support this clonotype. Investigators profiled TCR beta VDJ and CDR3 from genomic DNA template. TCRdb called the reads again in MiXCR, with one record for every CDR3 protein. The sample yields some 180,000 distinct CDR3 sequences, about 44% seen once. Sequencing input: sorted CD4+, CD8+, or CD8+CD57+ T cells (not recorded which) from PBMCs. This TCR derives from a human donor with aplastic anemia.

The CDR3 region is CASSATGSSYNSPLHF. The CDR3 region has the DNA TGTGCCAGCAGTGCAACAGGGAGCTCCTATAATTCACCCCTCCACTTT. The chain combines TRBV2 with TRBJ1-6; tentative D call: TRBD1 (6 bases). This CDR3 spans 16 amino acids. Trimming cost V 4 bases and J 0 bases, with 10 bases left between them. From germline, CDR1 is SNHLY and CDR2 FYNNEI.